The entry below describes one TCR beta chain. Its specificity is unknown. Measured with immunoSEQ multiplex PCR; TCRdb has only the in-frame clones, and not every one. The table records over 250,000 clones, less than 85% of them present only once. The data originate from a study of cytotoxic CD8 clonotypes in ibrutinib-treated CLL. Study at large: After median about 71 months, roughly 15 stayed in remission, about 12 progressed; responses some 25 partial, 2 complete.

Germline assignment: CDR1 MNHNY and CDR2 SVGAGI (reference sequence). Germline trimming cut 1 base from V and 3 bases from J; bases unmatched to any gene: 4. CDR3 length equals 15 residues. Study-wide findings and caveats: Public clonotypes, found uncommonly, either contracted or stayed stable on treatment.

As input for TCR beta libraries, roughly 2 micrograms of genomic DNA came from cryopreserved PBMCs. The input for sequencing was PBMCs, taken at disease progression, from a patient treated with ibrutinib. The source of this sequence is a human donor with chronic lymphocytic leukemia. The J gene is TRBJ2-7, the V gene TRBV6-6; 9 bases are a match to TRBD1. The CDR3 nucleotides read TGTGCCAGCAGTTACTTTGACAGGGGGGGCTACGAGCAGTACTTC. Protein: CASSYFDRGGYEQYF.